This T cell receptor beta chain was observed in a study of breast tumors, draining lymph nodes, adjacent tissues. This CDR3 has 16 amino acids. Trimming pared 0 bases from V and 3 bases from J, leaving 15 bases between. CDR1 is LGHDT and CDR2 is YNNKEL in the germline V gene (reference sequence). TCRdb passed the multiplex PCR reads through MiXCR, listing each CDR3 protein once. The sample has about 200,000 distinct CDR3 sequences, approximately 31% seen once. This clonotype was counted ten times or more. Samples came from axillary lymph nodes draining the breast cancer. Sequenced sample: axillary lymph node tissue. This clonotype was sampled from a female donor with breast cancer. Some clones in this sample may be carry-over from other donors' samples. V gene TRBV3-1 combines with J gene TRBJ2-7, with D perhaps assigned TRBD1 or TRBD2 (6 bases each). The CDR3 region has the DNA TGTGCCAGCAGCCAAGATCCCCTGGGGGGCGGCTACGAGCAGTACTTC. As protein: CASSQDPLGGGYEQYF.